Below are 13 T cell receptor beta chains sequenced from a single sample in a study of cytomegalovirus exposure and HLA in healthy donors. The PCR had 60 Vbeta and 13 Jbeta primers. Sequenced by immunoSEQ multiplex PCR; TCRdb stores in-frame clones only, minus some. Among 95,000 to 150,000 clones listed, about 81% were seen once. The sequenced sample was PBMCs. These receptors originate from a woman in her twenties or thirties in good health and CMV-seronegative.

This clone was picked up a small number of times. The rearrangement links TRBV5-1 to TRBJ1-1; possible D gene TRBD1, 5 bases. The CDR3 extends over 13 amino acids. Trimming took off 4 bases at V and 1 base at J, with 8 bases between the two ends. Germline CDR1 and CDR2: SGHRS and YFSETQ. CDR3 DNA sequence: TGCGCCAGCAGCGCCGGACAGAACACTGAAGCTTTCTTT. Translated, it gives CASSAGQNTEAFF.

V and J are TRBV6-1 and TRBJ2-7; a possible D gene is TRBD2 (6 bases). Per germline, CDR1 MNHNS and CDR2 SASEGT. The ends were cut back, 11 bases at V and 0 bases at J, with 17 bases in the middle. The CDR3 runs to 14 residues. Written as DNA, the CDR3 is TGTGCCGGCCGCCGGGACGGGAGCTCCTACGAGCAGTACTTC. It encodes CAGRRDGSSYEQYF.

CDR3 bases: TGTGCCAGCAGCGCGGGCGGGTGGGCCAGTACTAATGAAAAACTGTTTTTT. Amino acid sequence: CASSAGGWASTNEKLFF. The genes are TRBV9 and TRBJ1-4; unclear D gene. V lost 3 bases and J 2 bases, leaving 17 bases between the germline ends. This CDR3 spans 17 amino acids. Germline CDR1 and CDR2: SGDLS and YYNGEE.

In DNA form, the CDR3 reads TGTGCCAGCAGCTTATTAGTGTCCTCCTACGAGCAGTACTTC. This translates into CASSLLVSSYEQYF. The V gene is TRBV7-6, the J gene TRBJ2-7; D is ambiguous. V was pared by 2 bases and J by 0 bases, with 8 bases between. This CDR3 is built from 14 residues. CDR1 is SGHVS, CDR2 FNYEAQ, per germline.

The rearrangement uses TRBV27 and TRBJ1-5; D is uncertain. CDR3 length: 17 amino acids. V was clipped by 6 bases and J by 2 bases, with 20 bases between them. The germline V gene has CDR1 MNHEY and CDR2 SMNVEV (reference sequence). CDR3 in DNA: TGTGCCAGCAGCCCCCTTCGGGCGGGAGAGGGCAATCAGCCCCAGCATTTT. Protein sequence: CASSPLRAGEGNQPQHF.

The chain carries TRBV5-1 and TRBJ1-3; 7 nucleotides agree with TRBD1. From germline, CDR1 is SGHRS and CDR2 YFSETQ. Trimming at V came to 1 base and at J to 4 bases, leaving 5 bases not matched to a gene. CDR3 length: 15 amino acids. CDR3 amino acids: CASSLTTGVGNTIYF. The CDR3 coding sequence is TGCGCCAGCAGCTTGACCACAGGGGTCGGAAACACCATATATTTT. Complete variable domain (other parts from reference TRBV5-1 and TRBJ1-3): KAGVTQTPRYLIKTRGQQVTLSCSPISGHRSVSWYQQTPGQGLQFLFEYFSETQRNKGNFPGRFSGRQFSNSRSEMNVSTLELGDSALYLCASSLTTGVGNTIYFGEGSWLTVV.

The gene calls are TRBV27 and TRBJ2-2; TRBD2 aligns across 16 bases. The CDR3 totals 18 residues. After removal of 5 bases from V and 2 bases from J, the junction contained 5 bases not matched to a gene. CDR1 MNHEY and CDR2 SMNVEV come from the germline V gene (reference sequence). CDR3 nucleotides: TGTGCCAGCAGTCGGGGACTAGCGGGGGGGATAAACACCGGGGAGCTGTTTTTT. It specifies CASSRGLAGGINTGELFF.

The chain recombines TRBV19 with TRBJ1-5, with D perhaps TRBD1 (6 bases). V gave up 3 bases and J gave up 4 bases, with 13 bases separating them. The CDR3 length is 15 residues. Germline CDR1 reads LNHDA; CDR2 reads SQIVND (reference sequence). In nucleotides, the CDR3 is TGTGCCAGTAGTATGTCAAGCAGGGGAAATCAGCCCCAGCATTTT. Protein sequence: CASSMSSRGNQPQHF.

This clone was seen a few times. The genes are TRBV18 and TRBJ2-1, with 8 bases fitting TRBD1. Germline trimming cut 3 bases from V and 1 base from J; bases unmatched to any gene: 5. The germline V gene encodes CDR1 KGHSH and CDR2 LQKENI. There are 16 residues in the CDR3. The CDR3 reads CASSPFGQGSYNEQFF. The DNA of the CDR3 is TGTGCCAGCTCACCCTTCGGACAGGGTTCCTACAATGAGCAGTTCTTC.

This chain links TRBV9 with TRBJ2-1, with unresolved D. This CDR3 contains 14 residues. The V end lost 0 bases, the J end lost 5 bases, and 9 bases lay between the germline ends. CDR1 and CDR2 (germline): SGDLS, YYNGEE. This CDR3 reads CASSVVAFDNEQFF. The CDR3 nucleotides read TGTGCCAGCAGCGTAGTTGCGTTCGACAATGAGCAGTTCTTC.

This clone has only a few counts. This rearrangement joins TRBV28 to TRBJ1-4; D is perhaps TRBD1 (5 bases). The CDR3 is 16 residues long. V shed 4 bases and J shed 6 bases, with 18 bases lying between them. Looked up from germline, CDR1 is MDHEN and CDR2 is SYDVKM. The CDR3 DNA follows: TGTGCCAGCAGTTCCGGGACTCGCTCCGGGCATGAAAAACTGTTTTTT. This encodes CASSSGTRSGHEKLFF. The full variable domain, completed using reference TRBV28 and TRBJ1-4, is DVKVTQSSRYLVKRTGEKVFLECVQDMDHENMFWYRQDPGLGLRLIYFSYDVKMKEKGDIPEGYSVSREKKERFSLILESASTNQTSMYLCASSSGTRSGHEKLFFGSGTQLSVL.

The J gene is TRBJ1-6, the V gene TRBV30; perhaps TRBD1 as D (5 bases). Trimming shortened V by 5 bases and J by 8 bases, and 13 bases separated the two germline ends. The CDR3 loop spans 13 amino acids. Germline V gene data show CDR1 as GTSNPN and CDR2 as SVGIG (reference sequence). The CDR3 region is CAWGDSGDSPLHF. CDR3 bases: TGTGCCTGGGGGGACTCGGGGGATTCACCCCTCCACTTT.

This chain links TRBV7-9 with TRBJ1-1; possibly TRBD1 for D (5 bases). The CDR3 consists of 12 residues. From germline, CDR1 is SEHNR and CDR2 FQNEAQ (reference sequence). Trimming removed 7 bases at V and 7 bases at J, with 13 bases between. The CDR3 spells CASILRGSEAFF. Written as DNA, the CDR3 is TGTGCCAGCATCCTTAGGGGCAGTGAAGCTTTCTTT.